The 16 T cell receptor beta chains in this list originate from one sample, sequenced in a study of tissue T cells after allogeneic stem cell transplantation. Time point described: mouse harvest day 14 after allogeneic transplant. Each mouse received 10^7 T-cell-depleted marrow cells plus 10^6 splenic CD5+ T cells by tail vein. Only in-frame clones appear in the TCRdb table, and some are missing; sequencing was by immunoSEQ multiplex PCR. This sample has some 3,000 clones, with approximately 39% found just once. The sequenced sample was gut tissue. Every receptor here comes from a female BALB/c mouse given C57BL/6 T cells with graft-versus-host disease after an allogeneic hematopoietic cell transplant.

This clone is medium-sized within its sample. Gene names follow the mouse nomenclature. The read comes to an end 1 residue before the CDR3 does, leaving the germline J gene to fill in the end. This chain links TRBV12-1 with TRBJ2-3, with TRBD2 matching 11 bases. The length of the CDR3 is 15 residues. Germline trimming cut 1 base from V and 2 bases from J; bases unmatched to any gene: 1. Looked up from germline, CDR1 is SGHSN and CDR2 is HYEKVE. The covered CDR3 bases are TGTGCCAGCTCTCTGGACTGGGGGGTTGCAGAAACGCTGTAT. Translating it yields CASSLDWGVAETLY. The CDR3 in full is CASSLDWGVAETLYF.

This clone is deemed medium-sized. Gene and germline names: mouse. CDR3 residues: CASSLRDNQNTLYF. The sequenced CDR3 bases are TGTGCCAGCAGCCTCCGGGACAATCAAAACACCTTGTAC. V and J are TRBV13-3 and TRBJ2-4; D may be TRBD1 (6 bases). The sequenced fragment ends 1 residue before the CDR3 boundary, so the rest is inferred from the germline J gene. The CDR3 sequence is 14 residues long. From germline, CDR1 is NNHDY and CDR2 SYVADS. V was pared by 5 bases and J by 2 bases, with 12 bases between.

Concerning this clone itself: Here the gene names and germline are mouse. The read ends 1 residue shy of where the CDR3 ends; the end is completed using the germline J gene. The genes are TRBV26 and TRBJ1-5; the match to TRBD1 covers 7 bases. After removal of 6 bases from V and 3 bases from J, the junction contained 2 bases not matched to a gene. This CDR3 region has 13 residues. Germline CDR1 reads KGHPV; CDR2 reads FQNQEV (reference sequence). CDR3 sequence: CASSWDSNQAPLF. The sequenced CDR3 bases are TGTGCCAGCAGCTGGGACAGCAACCAGGCTCCGCTT.

As regards this clone: This may be a read error: a much more frequent sequence differs by one nucleotide. Any gene name here is a mouse gene name. Read sequence stops 1 residue before the CDR3 end, and the germline J gene provides the missing end. The chain joins TRBV26 to TRBJ2-7; TRBD2 aligns across 8 bases. CDR3 length: 15 residues. V shed 2 bases, J shed 7 bases, and the junction held 10 bases outside the gene matches. CDR1 is KGHPV, CDR2 FQNQEV, per germline (reference sequence). The CDR3 sequence: CASSLARGGRGEQYF. CDR3 DNA (partial): TGTGCCAGCAGTCTGGCGAGGGGGGGGCGAGGGGAACAGTAC.

Notes on this clone: Gene names and germline refer to mouse. Read data end 1 residue before the CDR3 end; the end is taken from the germline J gene. The chain combines TRBV13-1 with TRBJ1-6, with D possibly being TRBD1 (6 bases). TRBJ1-6 is marked as an open reading frame, function uncertain. Per the germline V gene, CDR1 is NSHNY and CDR2 is SYGAGN. The CDR3 is 13 residues long. V was shortened by 2 bases and J by 8 bases, with 8 bases between the two germline ends. The part of the CDR3 DNA that was read is TGTGCCAGCAGTGAACAGGGAGATTCGCCCCTCTAC. This translates into CASSEQGDSPLY. The complete CDR3 reads CASSEQGDSPLYF.

Concerning this clone: Gene labels here are mouse ones. The read ends 1 residue shy of where the CDR3 ends; the end is completed using the germline J gene. The chain couples TRBV4 to TRBJ1-6; D unresolved. TRBJ1-6 belongs to the ORF category, with a function that is uncertain. Per germline, CDR1 LGHDT and CDR2 YNNKQL (reference sequence). Deletions cut 4 bases from V and 0 bases from J, with 1 base between. CDR3 length equals 13 residues. Partial CDR3 DNA: TGTGCCAGCAGCTTTTCCTATAATTCGCCCCTCTAC. Amino acid sequence: CASSFSYNSPLY. Given in full, the CDR3 is CASSFSYNSPLYF.

About this clone: The listed genes are named as in mouse. The sequence runs out 1 residue before the end of the CDR3; the remainder is reconstructed from the germline J gene. The chain joins TRBV1 to TRBJ1-1, with D uncertain. The CDR3 runs to 11 residues. With 0 bases removed from V and 8 bases from J, the gap between germline ends came to 4 bases. CDR1 is NSQYPW and CDR2 is LRSPGD in the germline V gene (reference sequence). This CDR3 is CTCSADQEVFF. Partial CDR3 DNA: TGCACCTGCAGTGCAGATCAGGAAGTCTTC.

Comment on this clone: The gene names given are mouse names. With the read ending 1 residue before the CDR3 end, the germline J gene is used to fill in that end. J is TRBJ2-5 and V is TRBV1; TRBD1 aligns across 10 bases. The length of the CDR3 is 16 residues. V lost 2 bases, J lost 3 bases, and 5 bases stayed unmatched. Germline V gives CDR1 NSQYPW, CDR2 LRSPGD (reference sequence). The CDR3 bases that were read are TGCACCTGCAGTGCAAGACAGGGGGCGAGGCAAGACACCCAGTAC. Residues: CTCSARQGARQDTQY. The entire CDR3 protein is CTCSARQGARQDTQYF. The entire variable domain, with the rest obtained from reference TRBV1 and TRBJ2-5, is as follows: VTLLEQNPRWRLVPRGQAVNLRCILKNSQYPWMSWYQQDLQKQLQWLFTLRSPGDKEVKSLPGADYLATRVTDTELRLQVANMSQGRTLYCTCSARQGARQDTQYFGPGTRLLVL.

As to this clone: Genes and germline come from the mouse. The CDR3 is cut off 1 residue early in the read; its end comes from the germline J gene. The chain uses TRBV26 and TRBJ1-6; 9 nucleotides match TRBD1. TRBJ1-6 is filed as an ORF, its function uncertain. V shed 4 bases and J 3 bases; nucleotides not matched to a gene: 1. CDR3 length: 15 amino acids. Germline V lookup: CDR1 KGHPV, CDR2 FQNQEV (reference sequence). The part of the CDR3 DNA that was read is TGTGCCAGCAGTCCGACAGGGGGCTATAATTCGCCCCTCTAC. This sequence encodes CASSPTGGYNSPLY. The entire CDR3 protein is CASSPTGGYNSPLYF.

With respect to this clone: Germline and genes: mouse. The missing CDR3 end, 1 residue past where the read stops, is filled in from the germline J gene. The genes are TRBV13-1 and TRBJ1-4; the D is unclear. The CDR3 is 14 amino acids. V was shortened by 2 bases and J by 1 base, with 6 bases between the two germline ends. The germline CDR1 and CDR2 sequences are NSHNY and SYGAGN. The CDR3 region is CASSETSSNERLFF. Incomplete CDR3 DNA: TGTGCCAGCAGTGAGACAAGTTCCAACGAAAGATTATTT.

About this clone: Genes here carry mouse names. The read terminates 1 residue ahead of where the CDR3 ends, so the germline J gene completes it. The chain recombines TRBV1 with TRBJ2-2; 10 bases agree with TRBD1. J was trimmed by 3 bases and V by 4 bases; bases with no gene match: 8. Germline CDR1 reads NSQYPW; CDR2 reads LRSPGD (reference sequence). The CDR3 length is 17 residues. CDR3 DNA (partial): TGCACCTGCAGTGGGGGGACAGGGGAGAGAGACACCGGGCAGCTCTAC. Amino acid sequence: CTCSGGTGERDTGQLY. The entire CDR3 is CTCSGGTGERDTGQLYF.

Remarks on this clone: The gene names here belong to mouse. Sequencing ends 1 residue short of the CDR3 end; the germline J gene provides the rest. V and J are TRBV16 and TRBJ2-4, with D hard to call. This CDR3 comprises 14 residues. Trimming took 0 bases from V and 1 from J, leaving 5 bases between them. Germline CDR1 reads SGHSA; CDR2 reads FRNQAP. CDR3 region: CASSLEVRQNTLYF. The sequenced part of the CDR3 DNA is TGTGCAAGCAGCTTAGAGGTTCGTCAAAACACCTTGTAC.

By share, this clone counts as large. Germline and genes here are mouse. Read data end 1 residue before the CDR3 end; the end is taken from the germline J gene. The V and J genes are TRBV16 and TRBJ2-7, with 7 bases matching TRBD2. V shed 3 bases and J 6 bases; nucleotides not matched to a gene: 5. The CDR3 sequence is 13 residues long. CDR1 is SGHSA, CDR2 FRNQAP, per germline. CDR3 loop: CASSFLHWGEQYF. The CDR3 DNA, read in part, is TGTGCAAGCAGCTTCCTCCACTGGGGTGAACAGTAC.

A word on this clone: Genes here carry mouse names. The DNA ends 1 residue before the CDR3 does, and the rest of the CDR3 is filled in from the germline J gene. This chain links TRBV13-1 with TRBJ2-7, with a weak D call TRBD1 (5 bases). Germline CDR1 NSHNY, CDR2 SYGAGN. CDR3 length equals 12 residues. Trimming cost V 7 bases and J 4 bases, with 12 bases left between them. The part of the CDR3 DNA that was read is TGTGCCAGCGGAACCACAGGTTATGAACAGTAC. It yields the protein CASGTTGYEQY. The whole CDR3 reads CASGTTGYEQYF.

Notes on this clone: Germline and genes here are mouse. The sequence runs out 1 residue before the end of the CDR3; the remainder is reconstructed from the germline J gene. The chain couples TRBV15 to TRBJ2-7, with unresolved D. The CDR3 totals 12 residues. V was trimmed by 4 bases and J by 4 bases, leaving 8 bases between them. From germline, CDR1 is SGHND and CDR2 FRSKSL. The part of the CDR3 DNA that was read is TGTGCCAGCAGTTCCGGGAAATATGAACAGTAC. Protein sequence: CASSSGKYEQY. From start to end, the CDR3 is CASSSGKYEQYF.

A note on this clone: Genes and germline come from the mouse. From the germline J gene comes the end of the CDR3, since the read stops 1 residue before it. J is TRBJ2-2 and V is TRBV20; D might be TRBD1 (6 bases). With 1 base removed from V and 4 bases from J, the gap between germline ends came to 10 bases. The CDR3 totals 14 residues. Germline CDR1 and CDR2: GFQATS and STVNSAI. CDR3 sequence: CGARVQGSTGQLYF. CDR3 DNA (partial): TGTGGTGCTAGGGTCCAGGGGAGCACCGGGCAGCTCTAC.